Listed below are T cell receptor beta chains from one sample, sequenced in a study of cytomegalovirus exposure and HLA in healthy donors. Sequencing used immunoSEQ multiplex PCR; TCRdb keeps in-frame clones, though not all of them. Of under 55,000 clones in the sample, around 70% were seen once. The sequenced sample was PBMCs. These receptor sequences come from a woman aged 45-60 years in good health and CMV-seronegative. Both conserved end residues are part of each CDR3. D genes are given only for firm matches. Some rows have no size entry. The others give once, few or many, or a class for an expanded clone.

clone_size	d_call	cdr3_length	v_call	j_call	cdr3_aa	cdr3_nt
-	TRBD1	16	TRBV28	TRBJ2-2	CASSSPGQGSTGELFF	TGTGCCAGCAGCTCTCCGGGACAGGGGTCAACCGGGGAGCTGTTTTTT
few	TRBD1	16	TRBV7-8	TRBJ2-7	CASSLGGQGTAYEQYF	TGTGCCAGCAGCTTAGGGGGACAGGGCACTGCCTACGAGCAGTACTTC
once	TRBD2	13	TRBV19	TRBJ2-7	CATGTSGPYEQYF	TGTGCCACCGGGACTAGCGGGCCCTACGAGCAGTACTTC
-	TRBD1	14	TRBV19	TRBJ1-4	CASSPQGGSGELFF	TGTGCCAGTAGTCCACAGGGGGGCTCGGGGGAACTGTTTTTT
few	TRBD1	17	TRBV28	TRBJ1-5	CASFPGQGVLSNQPQHF	TGTGCCAGCTTTCCGGGACAGGGTGTTCTTAGCAATCAGCCCCAGCATTTT
-	TRBD1	13	TRBV2	TRBJ2-5	CASLLTGGETQYF	TGTGCCAGTCTACTAACAGGGGGCGAGACCCAGTACTTC
-	-	14	TRBV28	TRBJ1-1	CASSPGGTNTEAFF	TGTGCCAGCAGTCCCGGGGGGACGAACACTGAAGCTTTCTTT
-	TRBD1	15	TRBV28	TRBJ1-5	CASSSGQGANLPQHF	TGTGCCAGCAGTTCGGGACAGGGGGCGAATTTACCCCAGCATTTT
-	TRBD1	15	TRBV10-3	TRBJ1-5	CAIGEGAYSNQPQHF	TGTGCCATCGGAGAGGGGGCTTATAGCAATCAGCCCCAGCATTTT
few	-	14	TRBV19	TRBJ1-1	CASSITGVNTEAFF	TGTGCCAGTAGTATAACGGGGGTGAACACTGAAGCTTTCTTT
-	-	12	TRBV19	TRBJ2-3	CASSTNRDTQYF	TGTGCCAGTAGTACCAATAGAGATACGCAGTATTTT